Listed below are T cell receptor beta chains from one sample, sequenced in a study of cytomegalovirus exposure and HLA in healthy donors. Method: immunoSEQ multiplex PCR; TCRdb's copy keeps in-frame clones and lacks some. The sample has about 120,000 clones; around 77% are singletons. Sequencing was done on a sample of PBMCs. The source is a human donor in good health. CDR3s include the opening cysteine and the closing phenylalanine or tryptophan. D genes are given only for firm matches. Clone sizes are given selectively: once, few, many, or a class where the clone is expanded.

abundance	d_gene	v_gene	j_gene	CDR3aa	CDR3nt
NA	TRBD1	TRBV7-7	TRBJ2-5	CASSSVPGQGQTQYF	TGTGCTAGCAGCTCCGTCCCGGGACAGGGCCAGACCCAGTACTTC
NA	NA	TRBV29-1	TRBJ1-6	CSVAFLPENSPLHF	TGCAGTGTTGCCTTTCTCCCAGAAAATTCACCCCTCCACTTT
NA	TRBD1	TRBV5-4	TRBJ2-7	CASSLGGQGRYEQYF	TGTGCCAGCAGCTTAGGGGGACAGGGTCGGTACGAGCAGTACTTC
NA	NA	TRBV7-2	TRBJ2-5	CASSLGLRKTQYF	TGTGCCAGCAGCCTGGGGCTAAGGAAAACCCAGTACTTC
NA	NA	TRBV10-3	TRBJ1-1	CAISESRVLNTEAFF	TGTGCCATCAGTGAGTCGAGGGTGCTGAACACTGAAGCTTTCTTT
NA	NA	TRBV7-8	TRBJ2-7	CASSPLATYEQYF	TGTGCCAGCAGCCCACTGGCGACTTACGAGCAGTACTTC
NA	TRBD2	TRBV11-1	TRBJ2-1	CASSRTSEYYNEQFF	TGTGCCAGCAGTCGGACTAGCGAGTACTACAATGAGCAGTTCTTC
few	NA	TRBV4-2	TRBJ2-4	CASSQEVQGSKNIQYF	TGTGCCAGCAGCCAAGAGGTTCAGGGGAGCAAAAACATTCAGTACTTC
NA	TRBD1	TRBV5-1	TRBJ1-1	CASSSQGGNTEAFF	TGCGCCAGCAGCTCGCAGGGGGGCAACACTGAAGCTTTCTTT
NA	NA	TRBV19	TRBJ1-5	CATMGLGHQPQHF	TGTGCCACCATGGGGCTGGGGCATCAGCCCCAGCATTTT
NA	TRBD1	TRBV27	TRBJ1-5	CASRPTGGSAYQPQHF	TGTGCCAGCAGGCCTACAGGGGGCTCGGCTTACCAGCCCCAGCATTTT
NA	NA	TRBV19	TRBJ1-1	CASSSSAVRVTEAFF	TGTGCCAGTAGTAGCTCGGCAGTTCGGGTCACTGAAGCTTTCTTT
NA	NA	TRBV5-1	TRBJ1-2	CASSLVGGGSNGYTF	TGCGCCAGCAGCTTGGTGGGGGGAGGCTCGAATGGCTACACCTTC
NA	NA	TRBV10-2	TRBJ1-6	CASSESGVSSYNSPLHF	TGCGCCAGCAGTGAATCGGGGGTTAGCTCCTATAATTCACCCCTCCACTTT
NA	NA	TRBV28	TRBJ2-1	CASRSDSTADSYNEQFF	TGTGCCAGCAGGTCAGATTCTACAGCGGACTCCTACAATGAGCAGTTCTTC
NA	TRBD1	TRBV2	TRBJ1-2	CASRQTGAAPGYTF	TGTGCCAGCAGGCAGACAGGGGCCGCTCCAGGCTACACCTTC
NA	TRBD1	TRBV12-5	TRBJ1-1	CACMSGGNTEAFF	TGTGCTTGTATGTCAGGGGGGAACACTGAAGCTTTCTTT
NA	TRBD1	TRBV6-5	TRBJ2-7	CASTTPGTAYEQYF	TGTGCCAGCACAACTCCCGGGACAGCCTACGAGCAGTACTTC
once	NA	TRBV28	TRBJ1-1	CASTPSDRPRGAFF	TGTGCCAGTACTCCCTCGGACAGACCGAGGGGAGCTTTCTTT
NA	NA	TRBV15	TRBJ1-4	CATSTLQGTNEKLFF	TGTGCCACCAGCACTCTCCAGGGAACTAATGAAAAACTGTTTTTT
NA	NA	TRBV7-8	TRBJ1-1	CASSLAHRENTEAFF	TGTGCCAGCAGCTTAGCCCACAGGGAGAACACTGAAGCTTTCTTT
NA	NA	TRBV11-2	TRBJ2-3	CASSFPGITWDTQYF	TGTGCCAGCAGCTTTCCGGGGATAACGTGGGATACGCAGTATTTT
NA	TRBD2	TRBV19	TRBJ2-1	CASSYGPGGPKEQFF	TGTGCCAGTAGTTACGGTCCGGGAGGGCCCAAGGAGCAGTTCTTC
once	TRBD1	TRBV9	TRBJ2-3	CASSVLASGQVTDTQYF	TGTGCCAGCAGCGTATTGGCCTCCGGACAGGTGACAGATACGCAGTATTTT
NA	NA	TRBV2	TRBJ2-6	CASSELGRGANVLTF	TGTGCCAGCAGTGAACTGGGGCGCGGGGCCAACGTCCTGACTTTC
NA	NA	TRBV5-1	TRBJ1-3	CASSLAGRGNTIYF	TGCGCCAGCAGCTTGGCAGGGCGCGGAAACACCATATATTTT
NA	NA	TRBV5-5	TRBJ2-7	CASSLVGGRDEQYF	TGTGCCAGCAGCTTGGTAGGGGGGAGGGACGAGCAGTACTTC
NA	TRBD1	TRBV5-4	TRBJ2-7	CASSWPGTANYEQYF	TGTGCCAGCAGCTGGCCGGGGACAGCGAACTACGAGCAGTACTTC
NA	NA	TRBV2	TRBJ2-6	CASQQGKGSGANVLTF	TGTGCCAGCCAACAGGGTAAAGGCTCTGGGGCCAACGTCCTGACTTTC
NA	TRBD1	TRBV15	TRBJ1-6	CATSQTGRGSPLHF	TGTGCCACCAGCCAGACAGGGCGAGGGTCACCCCTCCACTTT
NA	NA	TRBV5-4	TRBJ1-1	CASSPPQGRLEAFF	TGTGCCAGCAGCCCACCACAGGGCCGCCTTGAAGCTTTCTTT
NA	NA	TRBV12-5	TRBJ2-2	CASGLGTLNTGELFF	TGTGCTAGTGGTCTCGGGACTTTAAACACCGGGGAGCTGTTTTTT
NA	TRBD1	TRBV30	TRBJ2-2	CAWSKGGTGGTGELFF	TGTGCCTGGAGTAAGGGGGGGACAGGGGGTACCGGGGAGCTGTTTTTT
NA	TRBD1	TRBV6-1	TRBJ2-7	CASSGYRDRVQEQYF	TGTGCCAGCAGCGGGTATCGGGACAGGGTACAGGAGCAGTACTTC
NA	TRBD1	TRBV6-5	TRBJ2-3	CASSYTGGRVTDTQYF	TGTGCCAGCAGTTACACAGGGGGCCGGGTCACAGATACGCAGTATTTT
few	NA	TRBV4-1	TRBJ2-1	CASSQGPGGLNEQFF	TGCGCCAGCAGCCAAGGGCCAGGGGGGTTGAATGAGCAGTTCTTC
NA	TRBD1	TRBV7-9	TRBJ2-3	CASSPRGLPPTNTDTQYF	TGTGCCAGCAGCCCGAGGGGGCTACCGCCAACAAACACAGATACGCAGTATTTT
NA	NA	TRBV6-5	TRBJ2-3	CASSYSLPDTQYF	TGTGCCAGCAGTTACTCTCTTCCGGATACGCAGTATTTT
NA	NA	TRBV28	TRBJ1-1	CASSLFIGGTRTKAFF	TGTGCCAGCAGTTTATTTATCGGGGGGACGAGGACAAAAGCTTTCTTT
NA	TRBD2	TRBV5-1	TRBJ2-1	CASSLSSGGYNEQFF	TGCGCCAGCAGCTTATCTAGCGGGGGGTACAATGAGCAGTTCTTC
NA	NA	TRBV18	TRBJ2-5	CASLRRETQETQYF	TGTGCCAGCTTAAGGCGGGAAACCCAAGAGACCCAGTACTTC
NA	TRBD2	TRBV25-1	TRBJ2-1	CASSSSGRSYNEQFF	TGTGCCAGCAGTTCGAGCGGGAGATCCTACAATGAGCAGTTCTTC
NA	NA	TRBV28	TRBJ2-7	CASRRTLDNSYEQYF	TGTGCCAGCAGACGCACTCTGGACAACTCCTACGAGCAGTACTTC
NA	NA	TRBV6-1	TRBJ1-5	CASSVSVAGNQPQHF	TGTGCCAGCAGTGTATCAGTAGCTGGCAATCAGCCCCAGCATTTT